This T cell receptor beta chain was documented in a study of CD8 T cells in ankylosing spondylitis. General study points: Seemingly distinctive of ankylosing spondylitis blood was a TCR beta motif formed by eight highly homologous variants.

The germline V gene has CDR1 MNHEY and CDR2 SMNVEV (reference sequence). The CDR3 has 17 amino acids. In this sample, this clonotype turned up once. The antigen remains undetermined. At one of its ends the junction is not consistent with the germline gene, which may arise from a read error. Quantitative 5'-RACE was performed with molecular barcodes, and it yielded the TCR beta libraries. TCRdb re-analysed the 5' RACE reads in MiXCR, keeping a single row per CDR3 protein. The sample holds approximately 130,000 distinct CDR3 sequences, roughly 10% seen once. Sample: blood, either unsorted or a sorted T cell fraction (not recorded which). This TCR derives from a female donor with ankylosing spondylitis or in good health (not recorded which). J is TRBJ1-1 and V is TRBV27, with 9 nucleotides matching TRBD1. This CDR3 reads CTSSSLRDRVMNTEAFF. Here the CDR3 DNA reads TGCACCAGCAGTTCACTGAGGGACAGGGTTATGAACACTGAAGCTTTCTTT.